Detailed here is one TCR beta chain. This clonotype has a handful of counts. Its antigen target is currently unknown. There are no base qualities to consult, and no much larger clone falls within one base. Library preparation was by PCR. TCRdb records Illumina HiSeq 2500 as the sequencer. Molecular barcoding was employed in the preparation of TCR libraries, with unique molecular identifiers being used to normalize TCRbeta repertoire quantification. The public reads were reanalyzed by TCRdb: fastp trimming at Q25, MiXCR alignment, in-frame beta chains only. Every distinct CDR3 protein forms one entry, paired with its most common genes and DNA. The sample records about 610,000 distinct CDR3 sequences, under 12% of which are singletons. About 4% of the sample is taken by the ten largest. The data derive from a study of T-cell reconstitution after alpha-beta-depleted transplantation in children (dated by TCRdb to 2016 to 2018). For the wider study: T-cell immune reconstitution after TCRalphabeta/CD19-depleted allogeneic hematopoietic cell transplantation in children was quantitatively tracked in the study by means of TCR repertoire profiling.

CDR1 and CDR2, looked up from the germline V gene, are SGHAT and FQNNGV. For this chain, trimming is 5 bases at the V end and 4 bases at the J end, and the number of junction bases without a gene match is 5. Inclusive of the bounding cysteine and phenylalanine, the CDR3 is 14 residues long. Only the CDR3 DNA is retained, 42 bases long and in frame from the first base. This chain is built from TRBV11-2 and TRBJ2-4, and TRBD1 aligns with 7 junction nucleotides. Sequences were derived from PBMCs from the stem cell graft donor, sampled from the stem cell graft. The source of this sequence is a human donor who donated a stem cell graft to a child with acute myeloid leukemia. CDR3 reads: CASSPPGQKNIQYF. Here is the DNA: TGTGCCAGCAGCCCTCCGGGACAGAAAAACATTCAGTACTTC.